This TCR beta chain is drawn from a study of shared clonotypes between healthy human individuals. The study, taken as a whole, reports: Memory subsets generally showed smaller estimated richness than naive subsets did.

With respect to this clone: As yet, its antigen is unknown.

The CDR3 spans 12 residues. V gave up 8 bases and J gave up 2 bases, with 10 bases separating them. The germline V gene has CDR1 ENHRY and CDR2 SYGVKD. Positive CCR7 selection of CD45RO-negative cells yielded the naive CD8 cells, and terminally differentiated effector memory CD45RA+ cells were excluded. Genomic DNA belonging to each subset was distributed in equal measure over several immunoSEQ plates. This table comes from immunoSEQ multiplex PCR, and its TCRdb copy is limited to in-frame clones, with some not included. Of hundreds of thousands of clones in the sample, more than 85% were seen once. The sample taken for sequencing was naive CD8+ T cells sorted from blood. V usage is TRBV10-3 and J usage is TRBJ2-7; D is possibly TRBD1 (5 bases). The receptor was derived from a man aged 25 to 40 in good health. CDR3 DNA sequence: TGTGCCATCTCGACAGAGACCTACGAGCAGTACTTC. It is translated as CAISTETYEQYF.